This record looks at one TCR beta chain sequence and its context. Profiling relied on immunoSEQ multiplex PCR, and the TCRdb table lists in-frame clones only, not all of them. The data contain 72,000 or so clones, about 90% of them singletons. Trimming shortened V by 5 bases and J by 2 bases, and 16 bases separated the two germline ends. This CDR3 is built from 16 residues. Germline-derived CDR1 and CDR2 are MNHEY and SMNVEV (reference sequence). The data belong to a study of resident and recirculating memory T cells in vitiligo. The TCR comes from a male donor with vitiligo. Input material: blood. V is TRBV27 and J is TRBJ2-1; no firm D call. The chain's CDR3 is CASSPIPSATYNEQFF. The DNA of the CDR3 is TGTGCCAGCAGTCCCATTCCGAGCGCAACCTACAATGAGCAGTTCTTC.